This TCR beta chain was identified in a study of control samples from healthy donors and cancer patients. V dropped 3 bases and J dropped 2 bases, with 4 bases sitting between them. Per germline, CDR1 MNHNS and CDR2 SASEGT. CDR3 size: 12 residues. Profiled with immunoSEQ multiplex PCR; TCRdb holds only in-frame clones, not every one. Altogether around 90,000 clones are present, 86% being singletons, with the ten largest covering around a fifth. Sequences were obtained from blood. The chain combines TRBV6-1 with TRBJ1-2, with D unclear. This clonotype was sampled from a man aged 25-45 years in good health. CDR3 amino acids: CASSERNYGYTF. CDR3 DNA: TGTGCCAGCAGTGAGCGGAACTATGGCTACACCTTC.